These T cell receptor beta chains were read from a single sample in a study of T-cell memory formation after mild COVID-19. TCRdb recomputed calls from the 5' RACE reads with MiXCR, one row per CDR3 protein. Of a few hundred thousand distinct CDR3 sequences listed, over 11% are singletons. Sample: PBMCs or a T cell subset sorted from them (not recorded which). Receptors were obtained from a man between 18 and 35 years old who had mild COVID-19 (a few samples of this study predate the infection). Cell type and time point are not known. Each CDR3 is given with its conserved first and last residue. Each record gives: clone size, D gene, J gene, V gene, CDR3 DNA, CDR3 protein. The D gene is left open where the match is weak. Some rows have no size entry. The others give once, few or many, or a class for an expanded clone.

>.|.|TRBJ1-2|TRBV11-2
TGTGCCAGCAGCTGGGCTAACTATGGCTACACCTTC
CASSWANYGYTF
>few|.|TRBJ1-2|TRBV7-3
TGTGCCAGCAGCCTACTCGAATTATATGGCTACACCTTC
CASSLLELYGYTF
>.|.|TRBJ2-5|TRBV19
TGTGCCAGTAGTATCCGGGCAGGTCAAGAGACCCAGTACTTC
CASSIRAGQETQYF
>few|TRBD1|TRBJ2-7|TRBV10-3
TGTGCCATCAGTGAGGCCGGGACAGGGGGATCCGAGCAGTACTTC
CAISEAGTGGSEQYF
>many|TRBD1|TRBJ2-1|TRBV29-1
TGCAGCGTTGAAGGATACAGGGGGCAAACAGTCATCAATGAGCAGTTCTTC
CSVEGYRGQTVINEQFF
>.|TRBD2|TRBJ2-1|TRBV7-2
TGTGCCAGCAGCCTCCGACTAGCGGTCGTCAATGAGCAGTTCTTC
CASSLRLAVVNEQFF
>.|TRBD1|TRBJ2-5|TRBV20-1
TGCAGTGCGGGAACAGGGGGATTAAAAGAGACCCAGTACTTC
CSAGTGGLKETQYF
>.|.|TRBJ2-5|TRBV20-1
TGCAGTGCAGGGTTAACCCAGTACTTC
CSAGLTQYF
>many|.|TRBJ2-6|TRBV12-3/TRBV12-4
TGTGCCAGCAGGCGAGGCGGGGCCAACGTCCTGACTTTC
CASRRGGANVLTF
>few|.|TRBJ1-2|TRBV18
TGTGCCAGCTCGGTCTCGGGGGTAGAGTACTATGGCTACACCTTC
CASSVSGVEYYGYTF
>many|TRBD2|TRBJ2-7|TRBV12-3/TRBV12-4
TGTGCCAGCAGTTTTACTAGCGCGTCCTACGAGCAGTACTTC
CASSFTSASYEQYF
>few|.|TRBJ1-1|TRBV20-1
TGCAGTGCTAGTTCGGCCCTCGGGGAGTTTGAAGCTTTCTTT
CSASSALGEFEAFF
>many|.|TRBJ1-1|TRBV29-1
TGCAGCGCCCTTCTTACTGAAGCTTTCTTT
CSALLTEAFF
>many|TRBD1|TRBJ1-3|TRBV12-3/TRBV12-4
TGTGCCAGCAGTCTCGCATCGACAGGGCTTGGAAACACCATATATTTT
CASSLASTGLGNTIYF
>.|.|TRBJ1-5|TRBV11-2
TGTGCCAGCAGCTCGGACGGCTTCAATCAGCCCCAGCATTTT
CASSSDGFNQPQHF
>few|TRBD2|TRBJ2-3|TRBV25-1
TGTGCCAGCGGCGGCAGGGAGGGGGATACGCAGTATTTT
CASGGREGDTQYF
>few|.|TRBJ2-2|TRBV24-1
TGTGCCACCAGTGATTTGCAAGTTGGGACCGGGGAGCTGTTTTTT
CATSDLQVGTGELFF
>.|.|TRBJ2-7|TRBV29-1
TGCAGCGTTGTAGGGGTGAGGGAATACGAGCAGTACTTC
CSVVGVREYEQYF
>.|.|TRBJ2-7|TRBV6-2/TRBV6-3
TGTGCCAGCAGTAGGATCCTCTACGAGCAGTACTTC
CASSRILYEQYF
>few|TRBD1|TRBJ2-7|TRBV7-2
TGTGCCAGCAGCATGGACAGGGGAAACTACGAGCAGTACTTC
CASSMDRGNYEQYF
>.|.|TRBJ2-7|TRBV19
TGTGCCAGTAGTCAGGGGTCCCTCTACGAGCAGTACTTC
CASSQGSLYEQYF
>.|TRBD1|TRBJ2-5|TRBV18
TGTGCCAGCTCACCCTTAGGGGGCGCCGAGACCCAGTACTTC
CASSPLGGAETQYF
>many|.|TRBJ2-3|TRBV5-1
TGCGCCAGCAGCTTGAAGATCACAGATACGCAGTATTTT
CASSLKITDTQYF
>many|TRBD1|TRBJ2-5|TRBV3-1
TGTGCCAGCAGCCTCGGACAGGGGGCTCAAGAGACCCAGTACTTC
CASSLGQGAQETQYF
>.|.|TRBJ2-2|TRBV29-1
TGCAGCGTTGACACAGGGGAGGCCGGGGAGCTGTTTTTT
CSVDTGEAGELFF
>.|.|TRBJ1-4|TRBV10-3
TGTGCCATTGCAGCAGGGGCAACTAATGAAAAACTGTTTTTT
CAIAAGATNEKLFF
>.|.|TRBJ2-7|TRBV29-1
TGCAGCGTTGAAGTCGACCCCTACGAGCAGTACTTC
CSVEVDPYEQYF
>few|.|TRBJ1-3|TRBV4-1
TGCGCCAGCAGCCCCCCGGCGGGGGAAACGTCTGGAAACACCATATATTTT
CASSPPAGETSGNTIYF
>.|.|TRBJ2-6|TRBV5-1
TGCGCCAGCAGCCCATTAGGGAGTAGCTCTGGGGCCAACGTCCTGACTTTC
CASSPLGSSSGANVLTF
>few|.|TRBJ1-5|TRBV11-2
TGTGCCAGCAGCCTCGGTGGGGGGCCCCATCAGCCCCAGCATTTT
CASSLGGGPHQPQHF
>.|.|TRBJ1-2|TRBV12-3/TRBV12-4
TGTGCCAGCAGCAAGTCTCAGGCAGGGGCCTATGGCTACACCTTC
CASSKSQAGAYGYTF
>.|.|TRBJ2-7|TRBV6-2/TRBV6-3
TGTGCCAGCAGCCCCGGGACTTCAACGGGGGCCTACGAGCAGTACTTC
CASSPGTSTGAYEQYF
>few|TRBD1|TRBJ2-4|TRBV28
TGTGCCAGCAGTCTTCCGACAGGGCTCCAACGGAACATTCAGTACTTC
CASSLPTGLQRNIQYF
>few|TRBD2|TRBJ2-1|TRBV20-1
TGCAGTGCGCTGACCTCAGCGGGGGGGGACAATGAGCAGTTCTTC
CSALTSAGGDNEQFF
>many|.|TRBJ2-4|TRBV7-2
TGTGCCAGCGGTACCGGGACCTCCGACATTCAGTACTTC
CASGTGTSDIQYF
>.|.|TRBJ2-3|TRBV7-9
TGTGCCAGCCACTTGGGGAACGGCGGGGACTCTCCCACAGATACGCAGTATTTT
CASHLGNGGDSPTDTQYF
>many|.|TRBJ1-1|TRBV5-1
TGCGCCAGCAGCTTGGTCGGGCTTCACACTGAAGCTTTCTTT
CASSLVGLHTEAFF
>few|.|TRBJ1-1|TRBV6-2/TRBV6-3
TGTGCCAGCAGTTACCCCGCCGGGCGGGGGGACACTGAAGCTTTCTTT
CASSYPAGRGDTEAFF
>.|TRBD1|TRBJ2-7|TRBV29-1
TGCAGCGCCACACAGGGGCCTCCCTACGAGCAGTACTTC
CSATQGPPYEQYF
>few|.|TRBJ1-5|TRBV7-9
TGTGCCAGCGGGGGACCGCTACCTAGCAATCAGCCCCAGCATTTT
CASGGPLPSNQPQHF
>few|.|TRBJ2-5|TRBV20-1
TGCAGTGCTAGTCCCCGCCAAGAGACCCAGTACTTC
CSASPRQETQYF
>few|TRBD2|TRBJ2-3|TRBV7-2
TGTGCCAGCAGCGCCACCGGTAGCGGGGGGGGCACAGATACGCAGTATTTT
CASSATGSGGGTDTQYF
>.|TRBD1|TRBJ1-4|TRBV4-2
TGTGCCAGCAGCCAAGATGGACAGGGGAATGAAAAACTGTTTTTT
CASSQDGQGNEKLFF
>few|TRBD1|TRBJ1-6|TRBV7-9
TGTGCCAGCAGCTTTCAGGGGGATTCACCCCTCCACTTT
CASSFQGDSPLHF
>few|.|TRBJ2-3|TRBV7-2
TGTGCCAGCAGAAGAGCGAGAAACACAGATACGCAGTATTTT
CASRRARNTDTQYF
>few|TRBD1|TRBJ2-1|TRBV7-9
TGTGCCAGCAGCCTTGGGGCAGGGGGTGTCAATGAGCAGTTCTTC
CASSLGAGGVNEQFF
>.|.|TRBJ1-1|TRBV5-1
TGCGCCAGCAGCAAAGGGACGGCGAACACTGAAGCTTTCTTT
CASSKGTANTEAFF
>few|.|TRBJ1-1|TRBV20-1
TGCAGTGCTAGGCAGCCCCCAGGGACTGAAGCTTTCTTT
CSARQPPGTEAFF
>few|.|TRBJ2-3|TRBV5-1
TGCGCCAGCAGCCCAGGTGGGTCTTTGCAAGCGGGAGATACGCAGTATTTT
CASSPGGSLQAGDTQYF
>.|.|TRBJ1-1|TRBV21-1
TGTGCCAGCAGCAAATGGAGGAACACTGAAGCTTTCTTT
CASSKWRNTEAFF
>.|TRBD2|TRBJ2-5|TRBV4-2
TGTGCCAGCAGCCAGTCACTAGCGGGGAATACCCAGTACTTC
CASSQSLAGNTQYF
>many|.|TRBJ1-2|TRBV7-2
TGTGCCAGCAGCTCCCCCCTGGGGGGGAACTATGGCTACACCTTC
CASSSPLGGNYGYTF
>few|.|TRBJ2-6|TRBV3-1
TGTGCCAGCGGAAGGGGTCCTGGGGCCAACGTCCTGACTTTC
CASGRGPGANVLTF
>few|.|TRBJ2-2|TRBV4-1
TGCGCCAGCAGCCAAGGGGAGGGGGCAACCGGGGAGCTGTTTTTT
CASSQGEGATGELFF